These 2 T cell receptor beta chains came from one sample sequenced in a study of blood T cell repertoires in COVID-19 (dated by TCRdb to the early 2020s). The library was made by the immunoSEQ multiplex PCR assay. This immuneACCESS table, as held by TCRdb, lists in-frame sequences with V and J called but not all clones. Of the missing ones, under half trace to an unresolved V gene in checked studies; the others have no known cause. The sample data list around 210,000 clones, and approximately 90% of these were observed just once. The ten top clones hold 18% of the sample. The sequenced sample consisted of peripheral blood. The receptors here all came from a man between 45 and 60 years old with COVID-19, enrolled during active disease.

The gene calls are TRBV5-1 and TRBJ2-2; D is undetermined. The CDR3 loop spans 14 amino acids. Per germline, CDR1 SGHRS and CDR2 YFSETQ. Trimming left V 0 bases short and J 2 bases short, with 5 bases between. This CDR3 reads CASSLAVNTGELFF. CDR3 bases: TGCGCCAGCAGCTTGGCCGTCAACACCGGGGAGCTGTTTTTT.

This chain connects TRBV5-1 to TRBJ2-3; the match to TRBD2 covers 9 bases. The CDR3 consists of 16 residues. V gave up 6 bases and J gave up 5 bases; unmatched junction bases: 13. Germline CDR1 reads SGHRS; CDR2 reads YFSETQ. The CDR3 is CASNQQGGGAGDTQYF. Written as DNA, the CDR3 is TGCGCCAGCAACCAACAGGGCGGGGGGGCCGGAGATACGCAGTATTTT.